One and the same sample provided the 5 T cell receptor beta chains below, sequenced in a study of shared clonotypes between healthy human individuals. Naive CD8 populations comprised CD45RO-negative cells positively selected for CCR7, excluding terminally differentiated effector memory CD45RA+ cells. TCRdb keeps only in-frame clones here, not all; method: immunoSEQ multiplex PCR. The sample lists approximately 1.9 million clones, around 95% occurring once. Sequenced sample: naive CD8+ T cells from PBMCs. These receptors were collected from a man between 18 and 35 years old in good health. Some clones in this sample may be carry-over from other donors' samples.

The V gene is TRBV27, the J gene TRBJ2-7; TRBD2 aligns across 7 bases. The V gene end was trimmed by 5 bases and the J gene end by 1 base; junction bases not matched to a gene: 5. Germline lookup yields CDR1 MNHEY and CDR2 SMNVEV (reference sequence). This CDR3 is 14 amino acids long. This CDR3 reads CASSTMGGSYEQYF. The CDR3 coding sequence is TGTGCCAGCAGTACTATGGGGGGGTCCTACGAGCAGTACTTC.

The CDR3 coding sequence is TGTGCCAGCAGTGCATCTAGCGGGAGGGAAACCTCCTACGAGCAGTACTTC. Its translation is CASSASSGRETSYEQYF. J is TRBJ2-7 and V is TRBV6-1; 12 nucleotides line up with TRBD2. Losses at the gene ends were 4 bases for V and 0 bases for J; bases not matched to a gene: 7. CDR3 size: 17 residues. The V gene's germline CDR1 is MNHNS and CDR2 SASEGT.

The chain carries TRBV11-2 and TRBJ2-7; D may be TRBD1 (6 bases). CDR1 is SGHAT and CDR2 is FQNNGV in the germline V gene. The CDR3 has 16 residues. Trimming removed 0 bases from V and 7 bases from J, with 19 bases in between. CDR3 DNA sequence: TGTGCCAGCAGCTTAGATAGGTTGAGTACAAGGGGGGAGCAGTACTTC. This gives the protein CASSLDRLSTRGEQYF.

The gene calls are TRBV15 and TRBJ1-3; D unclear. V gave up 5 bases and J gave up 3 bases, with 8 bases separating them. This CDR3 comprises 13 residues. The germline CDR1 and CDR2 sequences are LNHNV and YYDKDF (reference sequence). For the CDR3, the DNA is TGTGCCACCAGCTGGCTCAGTGGAAACACCATATATTTT. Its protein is CATSWLSGNTIYF.

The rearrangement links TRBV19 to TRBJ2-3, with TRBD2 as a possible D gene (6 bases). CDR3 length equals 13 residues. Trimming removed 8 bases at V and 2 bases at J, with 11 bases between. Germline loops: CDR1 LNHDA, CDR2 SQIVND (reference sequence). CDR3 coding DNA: TGTGCCAGTGCCCAGCGGGTCACAGATACGCAGTATTTT. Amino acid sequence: CASAQRVTDTQYF.